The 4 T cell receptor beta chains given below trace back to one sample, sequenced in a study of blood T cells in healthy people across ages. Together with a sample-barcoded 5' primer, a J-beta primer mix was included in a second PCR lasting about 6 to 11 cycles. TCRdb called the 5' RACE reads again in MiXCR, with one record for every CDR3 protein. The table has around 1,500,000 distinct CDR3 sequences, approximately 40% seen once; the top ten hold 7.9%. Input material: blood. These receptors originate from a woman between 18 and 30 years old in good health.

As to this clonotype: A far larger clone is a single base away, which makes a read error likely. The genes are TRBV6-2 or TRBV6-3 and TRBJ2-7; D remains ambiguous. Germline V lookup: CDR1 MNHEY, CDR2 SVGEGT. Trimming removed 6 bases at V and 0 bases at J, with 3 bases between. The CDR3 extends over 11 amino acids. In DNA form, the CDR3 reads TGTGCCAGCAGACTCTCCTACGAGCAGTACTTC. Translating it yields CASRLSYEQYF.

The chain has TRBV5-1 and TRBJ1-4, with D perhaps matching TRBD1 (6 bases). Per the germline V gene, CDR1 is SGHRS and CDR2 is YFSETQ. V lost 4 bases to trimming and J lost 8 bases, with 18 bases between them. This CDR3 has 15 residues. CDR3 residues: CASSPRTANKEKLFF. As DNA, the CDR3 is TGCGCCAGCAGCCCCCGGACAGCTAATAAGGAAAAACTGTTTTTT. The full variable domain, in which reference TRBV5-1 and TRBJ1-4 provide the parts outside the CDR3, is KAGVTQTPRYLIKTRGQQVTLSCSPISGHRSVSWYQQTPGQGLQFLFEYFSETQRNKGNFPGRFSGRQFSNSRSEMNVSTLELGDSALYLCASSPRTANKEKLFFGSGTQLSVL.

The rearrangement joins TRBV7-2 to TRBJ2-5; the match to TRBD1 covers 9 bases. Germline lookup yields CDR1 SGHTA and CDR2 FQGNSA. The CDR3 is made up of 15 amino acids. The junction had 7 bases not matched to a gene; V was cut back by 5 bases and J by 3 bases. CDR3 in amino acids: CASSAQTGGEETQYF. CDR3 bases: TGTGCCAGCAGCGCCCAGACAGGGGGTGAAGAGACCCAGTACTTC.

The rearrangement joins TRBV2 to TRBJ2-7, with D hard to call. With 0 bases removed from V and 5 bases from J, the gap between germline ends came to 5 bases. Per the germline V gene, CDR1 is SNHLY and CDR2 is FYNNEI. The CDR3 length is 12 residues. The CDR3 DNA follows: TGTGCCAGCAGTGAAGCGCCACACGAGCAGTACTTC. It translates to CASSEAPHEQYF.